These 10 T cell receptor beta chains came from one sample sequenced in a study of memory CD4+ T cells and cytomegalovirus serostatus. The assay was immunoSEQ multiplex PCR, and TCRdb's table has in-frame clones only and misses some. This table has about 82,000 clones, less than 90% appearing once. Single viable CD3+CD4+CD8-CD45RO+ cells were sorted as the memory CD4+ T cells. The sample consisted of memory CD4+ T cells from blood. These receptor sequences come from an adult in good health and CMV-seronegative.

The chain is built from TRBV10-3 and TRBJ2-7, with TRBD2 identical over 12 bases. The CDR3 covers 19 residues. The trim removed 3 bases at V and 0 bases at J, leaving 12 bases unmatched. Germline lookup yields CDR1 ENHRY and CDR2 SYGVKD. CDR3 DNA: TGTGCCATCAGTGATAGTGCACTAGCGGGGGGCTCAAGCTCCTACGAGCAGTACTTC. This codes for CAISDSALAGGSSSYEQYF.

This chain links TRBV9 with TRBJ1-4; D remains unclear. CDR1 SGDLS and CDR2 YYNGEE come from the germline V gene. The ends were cut back, 0 bases at V and 0 bases at J, with 6 bases in the middle. The CDR3 is 15 residues long. The CDR3 DNA reads TGTGCCAGCAGCGTAGGGGCAACAACTAATGAAAAACTGTTTTTT. It yields the protein CASSVGATTNEKLFF.

This clone came up once. The chain has TRBV10-1 and TRBJ2-7, with 11 bases that match TRBD2. Per germline, CDR1 WNHNN and CDR2 SYGVQD (reference sequence). The CDR3 contains 13 residues. Trimming removed 4 bases from V and 6 bases from J; junction bases left unmatched: 2. The chain's CDR3 is CASSASGGFEQYF. In DNA form, the CDR3 reads TGCGCCAGCAGTGCTAGCGGGGGGTTCGAGCAGTACTTC.

A single count supports this clone. The CDR3 loop reads CASRSGQGLGYTF. The CDR3 DNA is TGTGCCAGCAGATCGGGACAGGGTCTTGGCTACACCTTC. The chain joins TRBV5-4 to TRBJ1-2; 9 nucleotides align to TRBD1. The germline CDR1 and CDR2 sequences are SGHNT and YYREEE (reference sequence). V trimming: 5 bases; J trimming: 7 bases; junction bases outside the gene matches: 6. The CDR3 has 13 amino acids.

This chain uses TRBV25-1 with TRBJ2-5, with D possibly being TRBD1 (5 bases). The CDR3 extends over 13 amino acids. Per germline, CDR1 MGHDK and CDR2 SYGVNS. Between the trimmed V and J ends, which lost 2 bases and 2 bases, there was a span of 6 bases. The CDR3: CASSEGAQETQYF. For the CDR3, the DNA is TGTGCCAGCAGTGAAGGGGCGCAAGAGACCCAGTACTTC.

The rearrangement uses TRBV4-3 and TRBJ1-4; TRBD1 is a possible D gene (6 bases). CDR3 length: 17 residues. V gave up 1 base and J gave up 8 bases, with 20 bases separating them. Germline CDR1 is LGHNA and CDR2 is YSLEER. Here the CDR3 DNA reads TGCGCCAGCAGCCAAGGGTCAGGGGCCCGGAGGGGGGAAAAACTGTTTTTT. Its protein product is CASSQGSGARRGEKLFF.

CDR3 amino acids: CASSYLDRSQAFF. In DNA form, the CDR3 reads TGTGCCAGCAGTTACTTGGACAGATCACAAGCTTTCTTT. The rearrangement joins TRBV6-5 to TRBJ1-1, with D possibly matching TRBD1 (6 bases). The CDR3 covers 13 residues. V lost 1 base to trimming and J lost 9 bases, with 12 bases between them. The germline CDR1 and CDR2 sequences are MNHEY and SVGAGI.

The V call is TRBV6-5, the J call TRBJ2-2; D is perhaps TRBD1 (7 bases). In germline, CDR1 is MNHEY, CDR2 SVGAGI. The CDR3 extends over 15 amino acids. Trimming removed 3 bases at V and 7 bases at J, with 15 bases between. The CDR3 DNA follows: TGTGCCAGCAGTTATGGGCAGGGGGAGGTCGGGGAGCTGTTTTTT. Protein product: CASSYGQGEVGELFF.

The chain is built from TRBV11-1 and TRBJ2-3; 8 positions agree with TRBD1. The CDR3 spans 15 residues. CDR1 is SGHAT and CDR2 is FQDESV in the germline V gene (reference sequence). The V and J ends lost 5 bases and 4 bases, in that order; junction bases with no gene match: 8. DNA of the CDR3: TGTGCCAGCAGCCCTGGACAGGGATGGTCAGATACGCAGTATTTT. Amino acid sequence: CASSPGQGWSDTQYF.

The chain carries TRBV9 and TRBJ2-7, with 11 nucleotides matching TRBD2. Germline-derived CDR1 and CDR2 are SGDLS and YYNGEE. The CDR3 has 14 residues. With 3 bases clipped from V and 6 bases from J, the junction kept 5 bases outside the gene matches. CDR3 in amino acids: CASSAGTSGGEQYF. As DNA, the CDR3 is TGTGCCAGCAGCGCCGGGACTAGCGGCGGCGAGCAGTACTTC.